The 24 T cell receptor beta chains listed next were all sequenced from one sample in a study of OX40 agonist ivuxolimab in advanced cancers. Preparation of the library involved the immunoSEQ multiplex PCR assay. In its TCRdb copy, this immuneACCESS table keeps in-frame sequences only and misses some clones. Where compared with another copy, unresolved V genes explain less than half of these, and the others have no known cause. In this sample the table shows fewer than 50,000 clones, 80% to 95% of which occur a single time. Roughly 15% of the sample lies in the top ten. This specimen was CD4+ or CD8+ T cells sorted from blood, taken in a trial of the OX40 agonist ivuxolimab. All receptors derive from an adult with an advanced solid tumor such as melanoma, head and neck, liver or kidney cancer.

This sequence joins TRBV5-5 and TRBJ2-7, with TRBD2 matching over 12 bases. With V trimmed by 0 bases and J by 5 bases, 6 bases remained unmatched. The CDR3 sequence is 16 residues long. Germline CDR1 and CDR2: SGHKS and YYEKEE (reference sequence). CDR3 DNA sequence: TGTGCCAGCAGCTTGGGACTAGCGGGAGTGACCCACGAGCAGTACTTC. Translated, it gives CASSLGLAGVTHEQYF.

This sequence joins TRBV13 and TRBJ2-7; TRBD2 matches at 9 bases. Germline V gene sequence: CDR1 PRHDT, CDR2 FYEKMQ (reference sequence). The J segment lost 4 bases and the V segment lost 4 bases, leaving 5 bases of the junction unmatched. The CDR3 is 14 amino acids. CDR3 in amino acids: CASSSGLARYEQYF. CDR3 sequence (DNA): TGTGCCAGCAGCTCGGGACTAGCTAGGTACGAGCAGTACTTC.

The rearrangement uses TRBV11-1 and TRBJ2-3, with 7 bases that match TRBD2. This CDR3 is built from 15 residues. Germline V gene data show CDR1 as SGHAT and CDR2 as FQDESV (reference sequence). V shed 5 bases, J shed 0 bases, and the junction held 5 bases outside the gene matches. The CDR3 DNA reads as TGTGCCAGCAGCCAGTGGACTAGTAGCACAGATACGCAGTATTTT. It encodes CASSQWTSSTDTQYF.

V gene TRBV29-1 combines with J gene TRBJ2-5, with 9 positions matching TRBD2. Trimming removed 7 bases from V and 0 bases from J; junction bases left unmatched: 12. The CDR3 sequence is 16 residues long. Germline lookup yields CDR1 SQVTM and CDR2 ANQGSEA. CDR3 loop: CSAYTRRLADQETQYF. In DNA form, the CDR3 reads TGCAGCGCCTACACCCGACGACTAGCGGACCAAGAGACCCAGTACTTC.

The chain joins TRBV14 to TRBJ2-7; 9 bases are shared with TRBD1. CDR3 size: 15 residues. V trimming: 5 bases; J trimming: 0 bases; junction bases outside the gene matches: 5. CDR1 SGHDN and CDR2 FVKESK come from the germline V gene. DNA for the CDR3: TGTGCCAGCAGCGCGGGACAGGGAGGCTCCTACGAGCAGTACTTC. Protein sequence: CASSAGQGGSYEQYF.

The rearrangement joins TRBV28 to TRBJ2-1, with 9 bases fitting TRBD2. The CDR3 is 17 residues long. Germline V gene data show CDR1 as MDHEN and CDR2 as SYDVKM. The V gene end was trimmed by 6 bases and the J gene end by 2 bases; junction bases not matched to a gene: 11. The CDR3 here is CASSSPGLAPAYNEQFF. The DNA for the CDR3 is TGTGCCAGCAGCTCCCCGGGACTAGCCCCTGCCTACAATGAGCAGTTCTTC.

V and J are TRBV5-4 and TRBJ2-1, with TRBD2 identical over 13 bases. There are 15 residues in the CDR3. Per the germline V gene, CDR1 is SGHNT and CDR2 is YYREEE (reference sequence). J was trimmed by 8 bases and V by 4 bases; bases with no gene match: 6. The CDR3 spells CASSLGLAGVDEQFF. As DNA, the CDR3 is TGTGCCAGCAGCCTAGGACTAGCGGGAGTAGATGAGCAGTTCTTC.

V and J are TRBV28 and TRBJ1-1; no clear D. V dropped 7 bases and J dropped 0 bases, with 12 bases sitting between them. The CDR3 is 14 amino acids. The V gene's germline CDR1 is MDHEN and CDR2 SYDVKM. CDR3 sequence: CASNQGPVNTEAFF. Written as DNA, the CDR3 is TGTGCCAGCAACCAAGGCCCAGTGAACACTGAAGCTTTCTTT.

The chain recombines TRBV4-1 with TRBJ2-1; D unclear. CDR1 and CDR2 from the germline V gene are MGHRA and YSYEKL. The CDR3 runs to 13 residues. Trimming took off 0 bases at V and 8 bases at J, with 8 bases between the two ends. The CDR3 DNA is TGCGCCAGCAGCCAAGAGGCTGCAGATGAGCAGTTCTTC. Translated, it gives CASSQEAADEQFF.

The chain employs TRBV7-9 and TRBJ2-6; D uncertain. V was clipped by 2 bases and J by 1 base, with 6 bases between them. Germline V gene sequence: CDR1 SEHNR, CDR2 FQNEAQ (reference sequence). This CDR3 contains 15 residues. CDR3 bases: TGTGCCAGCAGCTTAATGGGTTCTGGGGCCAACGTCCTGACTTTC. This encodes CASSLMGSGANVLTF.

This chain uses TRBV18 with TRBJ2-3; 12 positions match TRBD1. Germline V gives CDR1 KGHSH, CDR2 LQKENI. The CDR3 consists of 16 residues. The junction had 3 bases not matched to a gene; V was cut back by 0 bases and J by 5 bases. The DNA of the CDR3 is TGTGCCAGCTCACCACCGGGACAGGGGGCCGGAGATACGCAGTATTTT. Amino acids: CASSPPGQGAGDTQYF.

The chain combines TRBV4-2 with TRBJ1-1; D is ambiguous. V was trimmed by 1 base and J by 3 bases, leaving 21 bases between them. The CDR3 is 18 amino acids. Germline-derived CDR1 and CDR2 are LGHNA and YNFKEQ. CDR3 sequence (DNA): TGTGCCAGCAGCCAAGGCCCGGAGGCGCGGGCGTCAGACACTGAAGCTTTCTTT. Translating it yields CASSQGPEARASDTEAFF.

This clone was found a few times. The CDR3 region has the DNA TGTGCCAGCAGTTACTCCTCTTATTACGAGCAGTACTTC. Its protein is CASSYSSYYEQYF. The V gene is TRBV6-5, the J gene TRBJ2-7, with no clear D. Trimming shortened V by 0 bases and J by 4 bases, and 7 bases separated the two germline ends. The CDR3 consists of 13 residues. Looked up from germline, CDR1 is MNHEY and CDR2 is SVGAGI.

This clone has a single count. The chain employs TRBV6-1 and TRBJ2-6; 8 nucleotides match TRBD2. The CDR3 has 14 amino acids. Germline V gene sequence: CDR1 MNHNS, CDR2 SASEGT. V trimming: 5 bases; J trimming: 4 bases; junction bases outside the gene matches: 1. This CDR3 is CASSLAGGANVLTF. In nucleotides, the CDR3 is TGTGCCAGCAGTCTAGCGGGCGGGGCCAACGTCCTGACTTTC.

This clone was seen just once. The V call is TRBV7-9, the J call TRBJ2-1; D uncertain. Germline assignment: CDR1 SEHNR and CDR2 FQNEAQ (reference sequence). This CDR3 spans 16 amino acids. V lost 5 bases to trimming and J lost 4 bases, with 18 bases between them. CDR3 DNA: TGTGCCAGCAGCCAAAAGGAGATAAGGGCGTACAATGAGCAGTTCTTC. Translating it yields CASSQKEIRAYNEQFF.

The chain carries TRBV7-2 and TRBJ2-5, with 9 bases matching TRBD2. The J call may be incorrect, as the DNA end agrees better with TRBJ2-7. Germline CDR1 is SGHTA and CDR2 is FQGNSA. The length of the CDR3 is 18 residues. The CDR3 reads CASSPGGILRREGYEQYF. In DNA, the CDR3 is TGTGCCAGCAGCCCAGGGGGGATCTTGCGGCGGGAGGGATACGAGCAGTACTTC.

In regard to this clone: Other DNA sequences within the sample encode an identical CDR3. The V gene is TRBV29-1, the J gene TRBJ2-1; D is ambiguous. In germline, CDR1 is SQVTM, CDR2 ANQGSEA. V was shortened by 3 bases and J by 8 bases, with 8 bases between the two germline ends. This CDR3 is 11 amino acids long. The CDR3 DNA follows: TGCAGCGTTGAGGAACAACATGAGCAGTTCTTC. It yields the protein CSVEEQHEQFF.

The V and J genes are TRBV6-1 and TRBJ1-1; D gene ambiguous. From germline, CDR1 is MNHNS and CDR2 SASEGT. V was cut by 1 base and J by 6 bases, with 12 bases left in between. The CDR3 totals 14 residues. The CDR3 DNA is TGTGCCAGCAGTGAAGTTTTAGAAATTGCTGAAGCTTTCTTT. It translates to CASSEVLEIAEAFF.

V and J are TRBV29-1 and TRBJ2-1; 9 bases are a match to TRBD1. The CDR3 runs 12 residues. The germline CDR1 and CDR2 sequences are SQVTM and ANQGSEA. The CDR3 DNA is TGCAGTACCATTGGGACAGGGAATGAGCAGTTCTTC. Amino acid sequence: CSTIGTGNEQFF.

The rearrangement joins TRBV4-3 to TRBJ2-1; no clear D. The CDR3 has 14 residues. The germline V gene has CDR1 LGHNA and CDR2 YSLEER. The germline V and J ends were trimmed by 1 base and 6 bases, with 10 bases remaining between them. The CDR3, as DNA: TGCGCCAGCAGCCAAGCTGACCAGGTCAATGAGCAGTTCTTC. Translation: CASSQADQVNEQFF.

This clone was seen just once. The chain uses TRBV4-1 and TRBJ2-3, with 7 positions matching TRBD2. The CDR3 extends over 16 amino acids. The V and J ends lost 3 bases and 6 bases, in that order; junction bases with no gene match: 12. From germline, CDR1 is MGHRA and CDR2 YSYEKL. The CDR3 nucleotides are TGCGCCAGCAGCCAGGGAGGACTAGAGAGTATCGATACGCAGTATTTT. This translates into CASSQGGLESIDTQYF.

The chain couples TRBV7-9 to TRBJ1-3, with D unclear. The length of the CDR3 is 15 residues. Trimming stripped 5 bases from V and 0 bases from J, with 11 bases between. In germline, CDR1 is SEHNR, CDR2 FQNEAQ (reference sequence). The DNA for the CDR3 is TGTGCCAGCAGCCCCACCGGATTCTCTGGAAACACCATATATTTT. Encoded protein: CASSPTGFSGNTIYF.

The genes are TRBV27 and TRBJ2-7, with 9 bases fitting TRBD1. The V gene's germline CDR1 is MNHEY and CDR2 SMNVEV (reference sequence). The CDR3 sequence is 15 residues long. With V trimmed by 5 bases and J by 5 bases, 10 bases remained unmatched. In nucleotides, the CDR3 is TGTGCCAGCAGTCCTCGAGGGACAGGGTACCACGAGCAGTACTTC. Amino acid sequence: CASSPRGTGYHEQYF.

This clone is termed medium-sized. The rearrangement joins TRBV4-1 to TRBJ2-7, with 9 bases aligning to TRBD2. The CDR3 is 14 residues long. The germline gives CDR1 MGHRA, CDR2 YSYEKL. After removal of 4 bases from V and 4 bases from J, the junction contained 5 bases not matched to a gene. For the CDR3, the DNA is TGCGCCAGCAGCCGCGGGAGGGGGACTTACGAGCAGTACTTC. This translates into CASSRGRGTYEQYF.